This passage covers 15 T cell receptor beta chains from one sample sequenced in a study of cytomegalovirus exposure and HLA in healthy donors. The study ran its PCR with 60 Vbeta and 13 Jbeta primers. Clones were sequenced by immunoSEQ multiplex PCR, and TCRdb holds only the in-frame ones, with some missing. The data show around 25,000 clones, about four fifths seen once. The sample was PBMCs. These TCRs come from a male donor in good health and CMV-seronegative.

Details on this clone: The junction does not match germline at one end; this may be a read error. The chain joins TRBV7-9 to TRBJ2-3; D unresolved. Germline V gene sequence: CDR1 SEHNR, CDR2 FQNEAQ (reference sequence). This CDR3 is built from 12 residues. The CDR3 bases are TGTTCCAGCAGCTCCGGAGAAAATACGCAGTATTTT. It is translated as CSSSSGENTQYF.

The chain has TRBV7-2 and TRBJ2-5, with D tentatively TRBD2 (5 bases). The CDR3 extends over 18 amino acids. Germline CDR1 is SGHTA and CDR2 is FQGNSA. V shed 1 base and J shed 5 bases, with 23 bases lying between them. This chain's CDR3 is CASSLERAGGRAVETQYF. The CDR3 nucleotides are TGTGCCAGCAGCTTAGAGAGGGCCGGCGGAAGGGCAGTGGAGACCCAGTACTTC.

The chain combines TRBV9 with TRBJ1-1; tentative D call: TRBD1 (5 bases). Looked up from germline, CDR1 is SGDLS and CDR2 is YYNGEE. V shed 4 bases and J shed 2 bases, with 9 bases lying between them. The length of the CDR3 is 13 residues. CDR3 loop: CASSTTGNTEAFF. The CDR3 bases are TGTGCCAGCAGCACAACAGGTAACACTGAAGCTTTCTTT.

CDR3 DNA sequence: TGTGCCAGCAGGCCGCAGGGTTCCCACACAGATACGCAGTATTTT. It yields the protein CASRPQGSHTDTQYF. V gene TRBV5-6 combines with J gene TRBJ2-3; TRBD1 is a possible D gene (5 bases). The V gene's germline CDR1 is SGHDT and CDR2 YYEEEE. With 5 bases removed from V and 2 bases from J, the gap between germline ends came to 15 bases. CDR3 length: 15 amino acids. Full variable domain (remainder filled in from reference TRBV5-6 and TRBJ2-3): DAGVTQSPTHLIKTRGQQVTLRCSPKSGHDTVSWYQQALGQGPQFIFQYYEEEERQRGNFPDRFSGHQFPNYSSELNVNALLLGDSALYLCASRPQGSHTDTQYFGPGTRLTVL.

Worth noting for this clone: The sample carries other DNA sequences with the same CDR3. This CDR3 reads CASSLGAGLAYEQYF. Here the CDR3 DNA reads TGTGCCAGCAGTCTAGGGGCAGGATTGGCCTACGAGCAGTACTTC. The gene calls are TRBV28 and TRBJ2-7; possibly TRBD1 for D (5 bases). Germline assignment: CDR1 MDHEN and CDR2 SYDVKM. Deletions cut 5 bases from V and 2 bases from J, with 16 bases between. The CDR3 consists of 15 residues.

This chain uses TRBV28 with TRBJ2-7, with TRBD1 matching over 7 bases. With V trimmed by 6 bases and J by 6 bases, 8 bases remained unmatched. Germline loops: CDR1 MDHEN, CDR2 SYDVKM. CDR3 size: 13 residues. The CDR3 nucleotides read TGTGCCAGCAGCCGTGACTACAGGGGCGAGCAGTACTTC. Protein: CASSRDYRGEQYF.

The rearrangement links TRBV7-8 to TRBJ2-5; 7 nucleotides line up with TRBD1. The CDR3 spans 14 residues. CDR1 SGHVS and CDR2 FQNEAQ come from the germline V gene. Trimming removed 3 bases from V and 4 bases from J; junction bases left unmatched: 5. The CDR3 DNA follows: TGTGCCAGCAGCTTCCTAGGGGGCGCAGAGACCCAGTACTTC. Protein product: CASSFLGGAETQYF.

This clone was seen a few times. The chain employs TRBV7-6 and TRBJ1-5; TRBD1 might be the D (6 bases). Germline V gives CDR1 SGHVS, CDR2 FNYEAQ. The V end was cut by 1 base, the J end by 1 base, with 17 bases between. The CDR3 length is 18 residues. For the CDR3, the DNA is TGTGCCAGCAGCTTAGAGTGGGGGGGCGCAGGGAGCAATCAGCCCCAGCATTTT. Translated: CASSLEWGGAGSNQPQHF. Complete variable domain (other parts from reference TRBV7-6 and TRBJ1-5): GAGVSQSPRYKVTKRGQDVALRCDPISGHVSLYWYRQALGQGPEFLTYFNYEAQQDKSGLPNDRFSAERPEGSISTLTIQRTEQRDSAMYRCASSLEWGGAGSNQPQHFGDGTRLSIL.

The chain recombines TRBV27 with TRBJ1-4, with D possibly matching TRBD1 (5 bases). The V and J ends lost 0 bases and 0 bases respectively, with 11 bases between them. CDR3 length equals 17 residues. Per the germline V gene, CDR1 is MNHEY and CDR2 is SMNVEV (reference sequence). The CDR3 reads CASSLSQGFSTNEKLFF. For the CDR3, the DNA is TGTGCCAGCAGTTTATCTCAGGGTTTTTCAACTAATGAAAAACTGTTTTTT.

The rearrangement links TRBV7-3 to TRBJ2-2; 11 bases are a match to TRBD1. Losses at the gene ends were 5 bases for V and 7 bases for J; bases not matched to a gene: 6. The CDR3 totals 15 residues. From germline, CDR1 is SGHTA and CDR2 FQGTGA. The CDR3 protein is CASSETGQGVGELFF. CDR3 bases: TGTGCCAGCAGCGAGACGGGACAGGGGGTCGGGGAGCTGTTTTTT. Full variable domain (missing parts from reference TRBV7-3 and TRBJ2-2): GAGVSQTPSNKVTEKGKYVELRCDPISGHTALYWYRQSLGQGPEFLIYFQGTGAADDSGLPNDRFFAVRPEGSVSTLKIQRTERGDSAVYLCASSETGQGVGELFFGEGSRLTVL.

The chain carries TRBV27 and TRBJ1-1, with unresolved D. The germline V and J ends were trimmed by 4 bases and 2 bases, with 8 bases remaining between them. The CDR3 consists of 13 residues. Germline assignment: CDR1 MNHEY and CDR2 SMNVEV (reference sequence). CDR3 DNA sequence: TGTGCCAGCAGTTGGGCAATAAACACTGAAGCTTTCTTT. Amino acid sequence: CASSWAINTEAFF.

This clone was found once. This chain joins TRBV20-1 and TRBJ2-1; 8 bases agree with TRBD2. This CDR3 spans 11 amino acids. V was clipped by 5 bases and J by 10 bases; unmatched bases: 4. Germline V gene sequence: CDR1 DFQATT, CDR2 SNEGSKA (reference sequence). CDR3: CSALRGGEQFF. CDR3 nucleotides: TGCAGTGCTCTACGGGGGGGGGAGCAGTTCTTC.

The chain employs TRBV7-6 and TRBJ1-4, with D tentatively TRBD1 (5 bases). Per germline, CDR1 SGHVS and CDR2 FNYEAQ. The CDR3 is 15 residues long. The V end lost 0 bases, the J end lost 6 bases, and 11 bases lay between the germline ends. The CDR3 loop reads CASSLARDGYEKLFF. The CDR3 DNA follows: TGTGCCAGCAGCTTAGCGCGGGACGGATATGAAAAACTGTTTTTT.

Details on this clone: In the same sample, other DNA sequences code for this CDR3. J is TRBJ2-2 and V is TRBV9; 14 bases are shared with TRBD2. Germline CDR1 reads SGDLS; CDR2 reads YYNGEE. The CDR3 spans 16 residues. Trimming took 5 bases from V and 5 from J; bases not matched to a gene: 5. The CDR3 coding sequence is TGTGCCAGCAGTACGGGACTAGCGGGAGCAACCGGGGAGCTGTTTTTT. Encoded protein: CASSTGLAGATGELFF.

This chain links TRBV7-4 with TRBJ1-6; 7 bases fit TRBD1. Germline V gene sequence: CDR1 SGHVT, CDR2 SQSDAQ. With V trimmed by 2 bases and J by 3 bases, 10 bases remained unmatched. CDR3 length: 18 amino acids. CDR3 protein: CASSLYRTGTDYNSPLHF. The CDR3 DNA sequence: TGTGCCAGCAGCTTATATCGTACCGGGACAGACTATAATTCACCCCTCCACTTT.